Listed here is a single T cell receptor (beta chain). The data were obtained in a study of T cell changes during pregnancy in multiple sclerosis. The CDR3 totals 15 residues. V dropped 4 bases and J dropped 1 base, with 13 bases sitting between them. The germline CDR1 and CDR2 sequences are SEHNR and FQNEAQ (reference sequence). Sequencing was performed with immunoSEQ multiplex PCR; in TCRdb, only in-frame clones are kept and a portion is missing. The top ten hold less than 2.5% of the sample, which has roughly 70,000 clones, around 92% seen once. The sample in question was peripheral blood, obtained before pregnancy. This sequence was found in a female donor with multiple sclerosis, enrolled in a pregnancy study. The genes are TRBV7-9 and TRBJ1-1; unclear D gene. In DNA form, the CDR3 reads TGTGCCAGCAGCTCTGCTTCTCAGTCGAACACTGAAGCTTTCTTT. This codes for CASSSASQSNTEAFF. The full variable domain, completed using reference TRBV7-9 and TRBJ1-1, is DTGVSQNPRHKITKRGQNVTFRCDPISEHNRLYWYRQTLGQGPEFLTYFQNEAQLEKSRLLSDRFSAERPKGSFSTLEIQRTEQGDSAMYLCASSSASQSNTEAFFGQGTRLTVV.